The rows below give T cell receptor beta chains drawn from one sample of a study of blood T cells in healthy people across ages. TCRdb itself ran the 5' RACE reads through MiXCR, one entry per CDR3 protein. Here the sample spans some 730,000 distinct CDR3 sequences, around a fifth being singletons. The sequenced sample consisted of blood. The receptors shown here come from a man aged 65 to 79 in good health. CDR3s include the opening cysteine and the closing phenylalanine or tryptophan. D genes are given only for firm matches. The size of a clone is reported for some rows only, either as once, few or many, or as a class for expanded clones.

TRBV20-1,.,TRBJ1-5,.,TGCAGTGCTAGAGATAGGGGCCAACGGGGTCAGCCCCAGCATTTT,CSARDRGQRGQPQHF
TRBV7-6,.,TRBJ2-2,.,TGTGCCAGCAGCTTAAGTACGGGGGGCTTGGCCGGGGAGCTGTTTTTT,CASSLSTGGLAGELFF
TRBV29-1,.,TRBJ1-2,TRBD1,TGCAGCGTTGAATATAGGGGGACAGGGGGCCTTGGCTACACCTTC,CSVEYRGTGGLGYTF
TRBV7-9,few,TRBJ1-1,.,TGTGCCAGCAGCTTCCACAGGGACATGAACACTGAAGCTTTCTTT,CASSFHRDMNTEAFF
TRBV12-3/TRBV12-4,few,TRBJ1-1,.,TGTGCCAGCAGTCCCATCGGGGGACTGAACACTGAAGCTTTCTTT,CASSPIGGLNTEAFF
TRBV29-1,.,TRBJ2-3,.,TGCAGCGTTGAAGGGGTGGGGGGCCGCGGCACAGATACGCAGTATTTT,CSVEGVGGRGTDTQYF
TRBV28,.,TRBJ1-2,TRBD1,TGTGCCAGCAGTTTATGGACAGGGTTACACACCTTC,CASSLWTGLHTF
TRBV28,few,TRBJ2-1,.,TGTGCCAGCAGATCGGGATTTCGGAACAATGAGCAGTTCTTC,CASRSGFRNNEQFF
TRBV20-1,.,TRBJ1-5,.,TGCAGTGCTGGGAATGAGAAGCCCCAGCATTTT,CSAGNEKPQHF
TRBV10-3,.,TRBJ2-3,.,TGTGCCATCAGTGAAGGGGGGCTCACAGATACGCAGTATTTT,CAISEGGLTDTQYF
TRBV6-5,.,TRBJ2-5,.,TGTGCCAGCAGCTCGGACTTCAGAGGAGAGACCCAGTACTTC,CASSSDFRGETQYF
TRBV4-2,.,TRBJ2-1,TRBD2,TGTGCCAGCAGCCGGGTAGCGGGGAGCGAGCAGTTCTTC,CASSRVAGSEQFF
TRBV15,.,TRBJ2-2,TRBD2,TGTGCCACCAGCAGCCCAGGACTAGCGGGAGTTAAGGCCGGGGAGCTGTTTTTT,CATSSPGLAGVKAGELFF
TRBV11-2,few,TRBJ2-7,.,TGTGCCAGCAGCTTAGATTCCGGGTTCTACGAGCAGTACTTC,CASSLDSGFYEQYF
TRBV12-3/TRBV12-4,few,TRBJ1-4,.,TGTGCCAGCAGTTTAGATGGGACAAAGAATGAAAAACTGTTTTTT,CASSLDGTKNEKLFF
TRBV20-1,few,TRBJ2-5,.,TGCAGTGCTCCTCGCTCGGAGACCCAGTACTTC,CSAPRSETQYF
TRBV4-1,.,TRBJ2-1,TRBD1,TGCGCCAGCAGCCAAGACGGGACAGGGGGATACAATGAGCAGTTCTTC,CASSQDGTGGYNEQFF
TRBV5-4,few,TRBJ2-5,.,TGTGCCAGCGGCTCGGACTACATTGAGACCCAGTACTTC,CASGSDYIETQYF
TRBV12-3/TRBV12-4,few,TRBJ2-4,TRBD2,TGTGCCAGCAGTTGGGCTAGCGGGAGGGTAGCCAAAAACATTCAGTACTTC,CASSWASGRVAKNIQYF
TRBV7-9,few,TRBJ1-1,.,TGTGCCAGCAGCGGCTCGTATGGCACTGAAGCTTTCTTT,CASSGSYGTEAFF
TRBV10-3,.,TRBJ1-5,TRBD1,TGTGCCATCAGTGGCGGGACAGGATCCCTCGGTGGCAATCAGCCCCAGCATTTT,CAISGGTGSLGGNQPQHF
TRBV7-2,few,TRBJ2-1,.,TGTGCCAGCAGCTTACCACCCCTAGGCAATGAGCAGTTCTTC,CASSLPPLGNEQFF
TRBV9,few,TRBJ2-1,.,TGTGCCAGCAGCGCCCGGGGCGACTCCTACAATGAGCAGTTCTTC,CASSARGDSYNEQFF
TRBV5-1,.,TRBJ1-1,.,TGCGCCAGCAGCTTGGAGTCGGGTTTGGACACTGAAGCTTTCTTT,CASSLESGLDTEAFF
TRBV18,.,TRBJ2-7,.,TGTGCCAGCTCACGACCGACAGGTACCTACGAGCAGTACTTC,CASSRPTGTYEQYF
TRBV7-6,.,TRBJ1-1,TRBD1,TGTGCCAGCAGCTTAAGGGCAGGGGGCTCTACTGAAGCTTTCTTT,CASSLRAGGSTEAFF
TRBV18,.,TRBJ2-7,.,TGTGCCAGCTCACCATATGGTAGAGCGGACGGCGAGCAGTACTTC,CASSPYGRADGEQYF
TRBV12-3/TRBV12-4,few,TRBJ2-5,.,TGTGCCAGCAGTTTAAGAGGATCAGAGGCAGAGACCCAGTACTTC,CASSLRGSEAETQYF
TRBV5-1,few,TRBJ1-1,.,TGCGCCAGCGGAGCCCTGGTGAACACTGAAGCTTTCTTT,CASGALVNTEAFF
TRBV20-1,.,TRBJ2-7,.,TGCAGTGCTAGCCCCAGGGCAGTATCCTACGAGCAGTACTTC,CSASPRAVSYEQYF
TRBV18,.,TRBJ1-5,.,TGTGCCAGCTCACCCCTCAGGGATCAGCCCCAGCATTTT,CASSPLRDQPQHF
TRBV29-1,few,TRBJ1-1,.,TGCAGCGTTGACGGGTTAAACACTGAAGCTTTCTTT,CSVDGLNTEAFF
TRBV5-5,.,TRBJ2-3,TRBD2,TGTGCCAGCAGCTTCGGGACTACCCCCACAGATACGCGGTATTTT,CASSFGTTPTDTRYF
TRBV24-1,few,TRBJ2-1,.,TGTGCCACCAGTGATTCGATAGACTCGACGTCGGATGAGCAGTTCTTC,CATSDSIDSTSDEQFF